This T cell receptor (beta chain) was obtained from a study of beta chain features in type 1 diabetes. Expressed TCRB transcripts were sequenced because the isolated RNA had all been reverse transcribed beforehand. Produced via immunoSEQ multiplex PCR; TCRdb's table is partial and in-frame only. The sample comprises roughly 700,000 clones, around an eighth of which are singletons, and approximately 0.022% rests with the top ten. One heparinised blood draw averaging approximately 120 mL was given by each donor. Study-wide points: When cDNA is sequenced, cells with high TCR expression could be over-represented. Significant though moderate, a shortening of TCRB CDR3s appeared in all four CD4+ subsets of Type 1 diabetes patients.

Of note for this clone: The antigen is not known.

Sequencing was performed on naive CD4+ T cells from blood. This TCR derives from a man aged 18 to 30 with type 1 diabetes.

The CDR3 coding sequence is TGCGCCAGCAGCCCCTGGATGTTAATGAACACTGAAGCTTTCTTT. Its protein product is CASSPWMLMNTEAFF. The rearrangement links TRBV5-1 to TRBJ1-1; unclear D gene. CDR1 SGHRS and CDR2 YFSETQ come from the germline V gene. V dropped 4 bases and J dropped 0 bases, with 13 bases sitting between them. The CDR3 totals 15 residues.